These 3 T cell receptor beta chains originate from one sample sequenced in a study of shared clonotypes between healthy human individuals. Measured with immunoSEQ multiplex PCR; TCRdb has only the in-frame clones, and not every one. The profile shows about 1.1 million clones, about four fifths of them singletons. The specimen sequenced was memory CD4+ T cells from PBMCs. Subset of the sample: CD45RA-negative fraction. These receptors all stem from a man in his late teens or twenties in good health. Some clones in this sample may be carry-over from other donors' samples.

This clone was detected only once. The J gene is TRBJ1-4, the V gene TRBV9, with D possibly TRBD1 on 5 matching bases. The CDR3 is made up of 18 amino acids. The V end lost 3 bases, the J end lost 0 bases, and 18 bases lay between the germline ends. Germline CDR1 SGDLS, CDR2 YYNGEE. CDR3 region: CASSAQRGAASTNEKLFF. In DNA, the CDR3 is TGTGCCAGCAGCGCCCAGCGCGGGGCAGCCTCAACTAATGAAAAACTGTTTTTT.

The V and J genes are TRBV25-1 and TRBJ2-5; 7 nucleotides agree with TRBD2. The V gene end was trimmed by 7 bases and the J gene end by 5 bases; junction bases not matched to a gene: 13. The CDR3 consists of 15 residues. Germline V gives CDR1 MGHDK, CDR2 SYGVNS. CDR3 bases: TGTGCCAGCAATGGGCGGGAGCGCCTCGAGGAGACCCAGTACTTC. Translating it yields CASNGRERLEETQYF.

This chain connects TRBV2 to TRBJ1-5; D unresolved. Trimming left V 6 bases short and J 9 bases short, with 15 bases between. The germline V gene has CDR1 SNHLY and CDR2 FYNNEI. CDR3 length: 13 amino acids. The CDR3: CASRILDSRPQHF. DNA for the CDR3: TGTGCCAGCAGGATACTCGATTCCCGGCCCCAGCATTTT.